These T cell receptor beta chains were read from a single sample in a study of blood T cell repertoires in COVID-19. Here immunoSEQ multiplex PCR was the method, and the copy in TCRdb shows in-frame clones only, minus some. This sample has hundreds of thousands of clones, with 80% to 90% found just once. The sequenced sample was peripheral blood. The receptor source for this set is a woman aged 55-70 years with COVID-19, enrolled during active disease. Each CDR3 is given with its conserved first and last residue. The order of the fields is clone size, J gene, CDR3 length, V gene, D gene, CDR3 protein, CDR3 DNA. A D gene is named only where the DNA matches it firmly. The size entry is marked missing in some rows and otherwise reads once, few, many or a size class.

clone_size: .; j_call: TRBJ1-5; cdr3_length: 14; v_call: TRBV6-6; d_call: .; cdr3_aa: CASTEGQKNQPQHF; cdr3_nt: TGTGCCAGCACCGAGGGTCAGAAGAATCAGCCCCAGCATTTT
clone_size: .; j_call: TRBJ1-4; cdr3_length: 16; v_call: TRBV5-1; d_call: TRBD1; cdr3_aa: CASSRTGGHLNEKLFF; cdr3_nt: TGCGCCAGCAGTCGGACAGGGGGCCACCTAAATGAAAAACTGTTTTTT
clone_size: .; j_call: TRBJ1-5; cdr3_length: 13; v_call: TRBV12-3/TRBV12-4; d_call: .; cdr3_aa: CASSFKQNQPQHF; cdr3_nt: TGTGCCAGCAGTTTTAAACAGAATCAGCCCCAGCATTTT
clone_size: .; j_call: TRBJ2-3; cdr3_length: 14; v_call: TRBV27; d_call: .; cdr3_aa: CASSSGQRNLRQYF; cdr3_nt: TGTGCCAGCAGCTCAGGGCAGAGAAACCTACGCCAGTATTTT
clone_size: .; j_call: TRBJ2-2; cdr3_length: 14; v_call: TRBV19; d_call: .; cdr3_aa: CASRQYLNTGELFF; cdr3_nt: TGTGCCAGTAGACAGTATCTAAACACCGGGGAGCTGTTTTTT
clone_size: .; j_call: TRBJ2-4; cdr3_length: 14; v_call: TRBV2; d_call: .; cdr3_aa: CASNGGLAKNIQYF; cdr3_nt: TGTGCCAGCAACGGGGGTCTAGCCAAAAACATTCAGTACTTC
clone_size: .; j_call: TRBJ2-7; cdr3_length: 13; v_call: TRBV19; d_call: TRBD1; cdr3_aa: CASMRTGAYEQYF; cdr3_nt: TGTGCCAGTATGCGGACAGGGGCCTACGAGCAGTACTTC
clone_size: .; j_call: TRBJ1-2; cdr3_length: 15; v_call: TRBV6-5; d_call: TRBD1; cdr3_aa: CASSNGGQGLYGYTF; cdr3_nt: TGTGCCAGCAGTAATGGGGGACAGGGCCTCTATGGCTACACCTTC
clone_size: .; j_call: TRBJ2-1; cdr3_length: 15; v_call: TRBV7-3; d_call: .; cdr3_aa: CASSSDKVEYNEQFF; cdr3_nt: TGTGCCAGCTCCTCGGACAAGGTAGAATACAATGAGCAGTTCTTC
clone_size: .; j_call: TRBJ1-1; cdr3_length: 14; v_call: TRBV6-2/TRBV6-3; d_call: TRBD1; cdr3_aa: CASSLAHRGAEAFF; cdr3_nt: TGTGCCAGCAGTCTCGCCCACAGGGGTGCTGAAGCTTTCTTT
clone_size: once; j_call: TRBJ2-5; cdr3_length: 18; v_call: TRBV10-3; d_call: TRBD2; cdr3_aa: CAISATLPLAGGQETQYF; cdr3_nt: TGTGCCATCAGTGCGACCCTCCCACTAGCGGGGGGGCAAGAGACCCAGTACTTC
clone_size: .; j_call: TRBJ1-1; cdr3_length: 13; v_call: TRBV24-1; d_call: TRBD1; cdr3_aa: CATSDLQGVGAFF; cdr3_nt: TGTGCCACCAGTGATTTGCAGGGGGTGGGAGCTTTCTTT